Listed below are T cell receptor beta chains from one sample, sequenced in a study of T cell responses to AZD1222 COVID-19 vaccine. The table came from immunoSEQ multiplex PCR; TCRdb's copy has only in-frame clones and leaves some out. Of about 120,000 clones in the sample, 80% to 90% were seen once. The sample was peripheral blood, taken on day 0 of AZD1222 vaccination. These TCRs come from an adult in good health. The CDR3 runs from the conserved cysteine through the conserved F or W. A D gene is named only where the DNA matches it firmly. Clone size is not always given. Where it is, it says once, few, many or a class for expanded clones.

j_gene: TRBJ2-7; d_gene: .; abundance: .; v_gene: TRBV4-1; CDR3nt: TGCGCCAGCAGCCAACCGGGATACTACGAGCAGTACTTC; CDR3aa: CASSQPGYYEQYF
j_gene: TRBJ1-1; d_gene: .; abundance: .; v_gene: TRBV6-5; CDR3nt: TGTGCCAGCAGTTACACGAATCTGAACACTGAAGCTTTCTTT; CDR3aa: CASSYTNLNTEAFF
j_gene: TRBJ2-3; d_gene: TRBD1; abundance: .; v_gene: TRBV2; CDR3nt: TGTGCCAGCAGCCCCGGGACAGGGACAGATACGCAGTATTTT; CDR3aa: CASSPGTGTDTQYF
j_gene: TRBJ1-1; d_gene: .; abundance: .; v_gene: TRBV6-6; CDR3nt: TGTGCCAGCAGTTATGTAGGTCTGAACACTGAAGCTTTCTTT; CDR3aa: CASSYVGLNTEAFF
j_gene: TRBJ2-5; d_gene: TRBD2; abundance: .; v_gene: TRBV28; CDR3nt: TGTGCCAGCAGTATTGCTAGCGGGGGAATTGAGACCCAGTACTTC; CDR3aa: CASSIASGGIETQYF
j_gene: TRBJ1-4; d_gene: TRBD1; abundance: .; v_gene: TRBV5-1; CDR3nt: TGCGCCAGCAGCCTCGGACAGGGGAGTGAAAAACTGTTTTTT; CDR3aa: CASSLGQGSEKLFF
j_gene: TRBJ2-3; d_gene: .; abundance: .; v_gene: TRBV4-1; CDR3nt: TGCGCCAGCAGCCATCCAGACAGCACAGATACGCAGTATTTT; CDR3aa: CASSHPDSTDTQYF
j_gene: TRBJ2-7; d_gene: .; abundance: .; v_gene: TRBV6-5; CDR3nt: TGTGCCAGCAGTTACTCGACGGGACAAGCCTACGAGCAGTACTTC; CDR3aa: CASSYSTGQAYEQYF
j_gene: TRBJ2-7; d_gene: TRBD1; abundance: .; v_gene: TRBV5-5; CDR3nt: TGTGCCAGCAGTCGACAGGGGACCCCCTACGAGCAGTACTTC; CDR3aa: CASSRQGTPYEQYF
j_gene: TRBJ2-7; d_gene: TRBD2; abundance: once; v_gene: TRBV7-2; CDR3nt: TGTGCCAGCAGCTCGTTAGCGGGAGGGGGGTACGAGCAGTACTTC; CDR3aa: CASSSLAGGGYEQYF
j_gene: TRBJ2-6; d_gene: .; abundance: .; v_gene: TRBV5-1; CDR3nt: TGCGCCAGCAATTCCGGCTCTGGGGCCAACGTCCTGACTTTC; CDR3aa: CASNSGSGANVLTF
j_gene: TRBJ1-4; d_gene: .; abundance: .; v_gene: TRBV7-8; CDR3nt: TGTGCCAGCAGCTCTCAACGGGTCTCGGCTGAAAAACTGTTTTTT; CDR3aa: CASSSQRVSAEKLFF
j_gene: TRBJ2-6; d_gene: .; abundance: .; v_gene: TRBV11-3; CDR3nt: TGTGCCAGCAGCTTAGATCGGCAGGGCTCTGGGGCCAACGTCCTGACTTTC; CDR3aa: CASSLDRQGSGANVLTF
j_gene: TRBJ1-1; d_gene: .; abundance: .; v_gene: TRBV14; CDR3nt: TGTGCCAGCAGCCAGCAGACGAACACTGAAGCTTTCTTT; CDR3aa: CASSQQTNTEAFF
j_gene: TRBJ2-1; d_gene: TRBD2; abundance: .; v_gene: TRBV6-2/TRBV6-3; CDR3nt: TGTGCCAGCAGTTACTCCTCCCTAGCGGGGAATGAGCAGTTCTTC; CDR3aa: CASSYSSLAGNEQFF
j_gene: TRBJ1-1; d_gene: TRBD1; abundance: .; v_gene: TRBV19; CDR3nt: TGTGCCAGTAGTATAGGGGGACAGACTCGTAAAGCTTTCTTT; CDR3aa: CASSIGGQTRKAFF
j_gene: TRBJ1-4; d_gene: .; abundance: .; v_gene: TRBV28; CDR3nt: TGTGCCAGCCACCGGGCCACTAATCCCGAGAAACTGTTTTTT; CDR3aa: CASHRATNPEKLFF
j_gene: TRBJ1-2; d_gene: .; abundance: .; v_gene: TRBV30; CDR3nt: TGTGCCTGGAGTAACAGCCCCCGAATCTATGGCTACACCTTC; CDR3aa: CAWSNSPRIYGYTF
j_gene: TRBJ1-6; d_gene: .; abundance: .; v_gene: TRBV7-3; CDR3nt: TGTGCCAGCAGCTCGGCAGGCTCCTATAATTCACCCCTCCACTTT; CDR3aa: CASSSAGSYNSPLHF
j_gene: TRBJ1-1; d_gene: .; abundance: .; v_gene: TRBV21-1; CDR3nt: TGTGCCAGCAGCAAATCGCATTGGGTTGGCGTCACTGAAGCTTTCTTT; CDR3aa: CASSKSHWVGVTEAFF
j_gene: TRBJ2-1; d_gene: .; abundance: .; v_gene: TRBV5-6; CDR3nt: TGTGCCAGCAGCCGTTCGGCAGGGTATGAGCAGTTCTTC; CDR3aa: CASSRSAGYEQFF
j_gene: TRBJ2-7; d_gene: TRBD2; abundance: .; v_gene: TRBV7-2; CDR3nt: TGTGCCAGCAGCTTGCGCCTAGCGGGCTACGAGCAGTACTTC; CDR3aa: CASSLRLAGYEQYF
j_gene: TRBJ1-5; d_gene: .; abundance: once; v_gene: TRBV20-1; CDR3nt: TGCAGTGCTAGTCGTGGGACAAGCAATCAGCCCCAGCATTTT; CDR3aa: CSASRGTSNQPQHF
j_gene: TRBJ2-2; d_gene: .; abundance: .; v_gene: TRBV11-1; CDR3nt: TGTGCCAGCAGCTTAAGATTCCGTGGCGCCGGGGAGCTGTTTTTT; CDR3aa: CASSLRFRGAGELFF
j_gene: TRBJ1-1; d_gene: .; abundance: .; v_gene: TRBV11-2; CDR3nt: TGTGCCAGCAGCGCGGACACCCGGCGGGCTGAAGCTTTCTTT; CDR3aa: CASSADTRRAEAFF
j_gene: TRBJ1-2; d_gene: .; abundance: .; v_gene: TRBV7-2; CDR3nt: TGTGCCAGCAGCTCCCCTAGGTCTAACTATGGCTACACCTTC; CDR3aa: CASSSPRSNYGYTF
j_gene: TRBJ2-7; d_gene: .; abundance: once; v_gene: TRBV13; CDR3nt: TGTGCCAGCAGCTTAGATAACGAGCAGTACTTC; CDR3aa: CASSLDNEQYF
j_gene: TRBJ2-7; d_gene: .; abundance: .; v_gene: TRBV28; CDR3nt: TGTGCCAGTTACCCCCAGGGGATCCCCTACGAGCAGTACTTC; CDR3aa: CASYPQGIPYEQYF
j_gene: TRBJ2-3; d_gene: .; abundance: .; v_gene: TRBV5-4; CDR3nt: TGTGCCAGCAGCTTGGGGGGACCGCCTGATACGCAGTATTTT; CDR3aa: CASSLGGPPDTQYF
j_gene: TRBJ2-2; d_gene: .; abundance: .; v_gene: TRBV10-3; CDR3nt: TGTGCCATCAGTGTAGTCCCGACGAACACCGGGGAGCTGTTTTTT; CDR3aa: CAISVVPTNTGELFF
j_gene: TRBJ1-5; d_gene: .; abundance: .; v_gene: TRBV6-5; CDR3nt: TGTGCCAGCAGTCCCGGACTGGGGGGTAATCAGCCCCAGCATTTT; CDR3aa: CASSPGLGGNQPQHF
j_gene: TRBJ2-7; d_gene: .; abundance: few; v_gene: TRBV6-1; CDR3nt: TGTGCCAGCAGTGAAATCAGGGGTTACGAGCAGTACTTC; CDR3aa: CASSEIRGYEQYF
j_gene: TRBJ2-3; d_gene: TRBD2; abundance: .; v_gene: TRBV19; CDR3nt: TGTGCCAGTAGTATAGGACTAGCGGGGGGGCCAGGCACAGATACGCAGTATTTT; CDR3aa: CASSIGLAGGPGTDTQYF
j_gene: TRBJ2-7; d_gene: .; abundance: .; v_gene: TRBV6-5; CDR3nt: TGTGCCAGCAGTTACCGGGACTGGTCCTACGAGCAGTACTTC; CDR3aa: CASSYRDWSYEQYF
j_gene: TRBJ2-1; d_gene: .; abundance: .; v_gene: TRBV7-3; CDR3nt: TGTGCCAGCAGCTTAGGAGCGGATTACAATGAGCAGTTCTTC; CDR3aa: CASSLGADYNEQFF
j_gene: TRBJ2-2; d_gene: TRBD1; abundance: few; v_gene: TRBV4-2; CDR3nt: TGTGCCAGCAGGAAGTCCCAGGGGGACACCGGGGAGCTGTTTTTT; CDR3aa: CASRKSQGDTGELFF
j_gene: TRBJ2-7; d_gene: TRBD2; abundance: .; v_gene: TRBV4-1; CDR3nt: TGCGCCAGCAGCCGCGGGCGTGCGGGGGGCGAGCAGTACTTC; CDR3aa: CASSRGRAGGEQYF
j_gene: TRBJ2-7; d_gene: .; abundance: .; v_gene: TRBV7-9; CDR3nt: TGTGCCAGCAGCTTAACCGGGTCTCCCTTTGGGGAGCAGTACTTC; CDR3aa: CASSLTGSPFGEQYF
j_gene: TRBJ2-3; d_gene: .; abundance: .; v_gene: TRBV7-8; CDR3nt: TGTGCCAGCAGCTTAAGTAGCGGCACAGATACGCAGTATTTT; CDR3aa: CASSLSSGTDTQYF